Given below is one T cell receptor (beta chain) in context. Sequencing was performed with immunoSEQ multiplex PCR; in TCRdb, only in-frame clones are kept and a portion is missing. The repertoire holds 180,000 or so clones, with 93% as singletons. Germline V gene sequence: CDR1 LNHDA, CDR2 SQIVND (reference sequence). The CDR3 has 15 amino acids. The sample is drawn from a study of control samples from healthy donors and cancer patients. The receptor was derived from a woman aged 60-75 years in good health. V usage is TRBV19 and J usage is TRBJ1-1; 12 positions agree with TRBD1. The sample comprised blood. CDR3 DNA sequence: TGTGACTCCCGGGACAGGGGGCGCGGGAGCACTGAAGCTTTCTTT. This encodes CDSRDRGRGSTEAFF.